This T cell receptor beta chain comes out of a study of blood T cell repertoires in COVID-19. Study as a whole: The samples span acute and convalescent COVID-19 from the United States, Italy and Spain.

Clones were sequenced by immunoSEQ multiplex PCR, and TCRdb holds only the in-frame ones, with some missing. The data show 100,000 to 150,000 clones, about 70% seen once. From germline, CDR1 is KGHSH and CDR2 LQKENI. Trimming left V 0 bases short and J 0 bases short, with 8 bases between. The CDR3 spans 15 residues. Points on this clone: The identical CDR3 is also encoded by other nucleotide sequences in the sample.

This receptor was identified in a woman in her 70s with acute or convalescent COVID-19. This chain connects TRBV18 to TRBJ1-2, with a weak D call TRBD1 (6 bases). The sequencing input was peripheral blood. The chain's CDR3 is CASSPPGTPNYGYTF. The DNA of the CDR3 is TGTGCCAGCTCACCACCCGGGACACCTAACTATGGCTACACCTTC.